Listed below are T cell receptor beta chains from one sample, sequenced in a study of blood T cell repertoires in COVID-19. Libraries were prepared by immunoSEQ multiplex PCR; TCRdb keeps only in-frame clonotypes and omits some of them. Of 200,000 to 250,000 clones detected, roughly 89% appear once; the ten largest clones hold 2% to 2.5%. Source material: peripheral blood. These receptors all come from a man aged 30 to 39 who had recovered from COVID-19. The CDR3 runs from the conserved cysteine through the conserved F or W. A D gene is named only where the DNA matches it firmly. Only some rows state a clone size, as once, few, many or a class for expanded clones.

TRBJ1-1 | TRBV19 | - | - | TGTGCCAGTAGTATAAGACAGTACACTGAAGCTTTCTTT | CASSIRQYTEAFF
TRBJ1-1 | TRBV9 | - | - | TGTGCCAGCAGCGTAGGTAAGGGGCTGAACACTGAAGCTTTCTTT | CASSVGKGLNTEAFF
TRBJ2-7 | TRBV5-1 | - | - | TGCGCCAGCAGCTTGGGGAGCTACTCCTACGAGCAGTACTTC | CASSLGSYSYEQYF
TRBJ1-6 | TRBV14 | - | - | TGTGCCAGCAGCCCAGGACAGCCAAGCTCCTATAATTCACCCCTCCACTTT | CASSPGQPSSYNSPLHF
TRBJ2-7 | TRBV6-5 | - | TRBD2 | TGTGCCAGCAGTTACACCACCGGGACTAACTTCCACGAGCAGTACTTC | CASSYTTGTNFHEQYF
TRBJ2-7 | TRBV2 | - | TRBD1 | TGTGCCAGCAGTGCCGGAACAGGGGGCTTTAGGTACGAGCAGTACTTC | CASSAGTGGFRYEQYF
TRBJ1-1 | TRBV29-1 | - | - | TGCAGCGTTGAATTTGCAGGTGAAGCTTTCTTT | CSVEFAGEAFF
TRBJ1-3 | TRBV7-9 | - | TRBD1 | TGTGCCAGCAGTCATACAGGGGAGCGGGGAAACACCATATATTTT | CASSHTGERGNTIYF
TRBJ1-3 | TRBV5-1 | - | TRBD1 | TGCGCCAGCAGCTTGGCTCCGGGACAGGCTTGGACTGGAAACACCATATATTTT | CASSLAPGQAWTGNTIYF
TRBJ1-1 | TRBV6-5 | - | TRBD1 | TGTGCCAGCAGTTACACTGGGACAGTTGAAGCTTTCTTT | CASSYTGTVEAFF
TRBJ2-2 | TRBV2 | - | TRBD1 | TGTGCCACCAACGGACAGGGGGGAAACACCGGGGAGCTGTTTTTT | CATNGQGGNTGELFF
TRBJ1-6 | TRBV7-2 | few | TRBD1 | TGTGCCAGCAGCTTAGGCGGACAGGTCAGGATTTCACCCCTCCACTTT | CASSLGGQVRISPLHF
TRBJ2-7 | TRBV7-9 | - | TRBD1 | TGTGCCAGCAGCGCACGGACAGGGTTCGAGCAGTACTTC | CASSARTGFEQYF
TRBJ2-1 | TRBV3-1/TRBV3-2 | once | - | TGTGCCAGCAGCCAAGATATCGCCCGGGGAGGAGGTGAGCAGTTCTTC | CASSQDIARGGGEQFF
TRBJ1-5 | TRBV18 | - | - | TGTGCCAGCGGTTACACAAGGGGAAGCAATCAGCCCCAGCATTTT | CASGYTRGSNQPQHF
TRBJ2-7 | TRBV7-6 | - | TRBD1 | TGTGCCAGCAGAAACAAGATCCATCTCTCTCGGACAGGGTTACTCTACGAGCAGTACTTC | CASRNKIHLSRTGLLYEQYF
TRBJ2-2 | TRBV9 | - | TRBD1 | TGTGCCAGCAGCTCCTACAGGGGTGGTGCCGGGGAGCTGTTTTTT | CASSSYRGGAGELFF
TRBJ2-2 | TRBV4-2 | many | - | TGTGCCAGCAGCCCCCCCGGGGGATATACCGGGGAGCTGTTTTTT | CASSPPGGYTGELFF
TRBJ2-1 | TRBV14 | - | TRBD1 | TGTGCCAGCAGCCCTCTCCCGGGGGACAGGAGAAGGATCTTC | CASSPLPGDRRRIF
TRBJ1-6 | TRBV20-1 | - | - | TGCAGTGCTACGGGGGGGGCCACCCTCCACTTT | CSATGGATLHF
TRBJ1-2 | TRBV6-6 | - | - | TGTGCCAGCAGTTATAGGGGGGGATATGGCTACACCTTC | CASSYRGGYGYTF
TRBJ2-5 | TRBV6-5 | - | - | TGTGCCAGCAGCCCCCCTGGTGCGGAGACCCAGTACTTC | CASSPPGAETQYF
TRBJ2-2 | TRBV15 | - | - | TGTGCCACCCCCCGGAAGGGGACCGGGGAGCTGTTTTTT | CATPRKGTGELFF
TRBJ2-1 | TRBV4-2 | once | TRBD2 | TGTGCCAGCAGCCAAGAATTACTAGCGGGGCTAGGGGATGAGCAGTTCTTC | CASSQELLAGLGDEQFF
TRBJ1-2 | TRBV6-5 | - | TRBD1 | TGTGCCAGCAGTTACTCACAGGGGGCGAGTGGCTACACCTTC | CASSYSQGASGYTF
TRBJ1-5 | TRBV10-2 | - | TRBD1 | TGCGCCAGTTTACCCCCAGGGGGCGGAAGGCAAAAGCATTTT | CASLPPGGGRQKHF
TRBJ1-1 | TRBV25-1 | - | - | TGTGCCAGCAGTGAATCGGGTAGGGGGTTACCAAACACTGAAGCTTTCTTT | CASSESGRGLPNTEAFF
TRBJ2-5 | TRBV5-1 | few | TRBD1 | TGCGCCAGCAGCCTTGGCCAGGGGGCAAGAGAGACCCAGTACTTC | CASSLGQGARETQYF
TRBJ2-3 | TRBV9 | - | - | TGTGCCAGCAGCGTAGCCCCACGACTTTCTAGCACAGATACGCAGTATTTT | CASSVAPRLSSTDTQYF
TRBJ2-5 | TRBV19 | - | - | TGTGCCAGTAGTATCCTCAGGGAACTCCAAGAGACCCAGTACTTC | CASSILRELQETQYF
TRBJ2-7 | TRBV3-1/TRBV3-2 | - | - | TGTGCCAGCAGCCAAGACCCGGTCGCGACCTACGAGCAGTACTTC | CASSQDPVATYEQYF
TRBJ2-3 | TRBV6-5 | - | - | TGTGCCAGCAGTCGACAGATAAGCACAGATACGCAGTATTTT | CASSRQISTDTQYF
TRBJ2-1 | TRBV6-5 | - | TRBD1 | TGTGCCAGCAGAAGACAGGGGTCAGATGAGCAGTTCTTC | CASRRQGSDEQFF
TRBJ2-7 | TRBV30 | - | - | TGTGCCTGGAGTGTACGCAGGAACTACGAGCAGTACTTC | CAWSVRRNYEQYF
TRBJ2-3 | TRBV5-1 | few | TRBD1 | TGCGCCAGCAGCTCTGGACCGGGACAGGGTGGCACAGATACGCAGTATTTT | CASSSGPGQGGTDTQYF
TRBJ1-3 | TRBV7-9 | - | TRBD1 | TGTGCCAGCAGCTCCCAGGGGGCTGGAAACACCATATATTTT | CASSSQGAGNTIYF
TRBJ2-1 | TRBV7-9 | - | - | TGTGCCAGCAGCCACCCAAAGAACAACAATGAGCAGTTCTTC | CASSHPKNNNEQFF
TRBJ2-1 | TRBV4-1 | - | TRBD1 | TGCGCCAGCAGCCAAGCCAGACAGGGTCCAGGGTACAATGAGCAGTTCTTC | CASSQARQGPGYNEQFF
TRBJ1-3 | TRBV27 | - | - | TGTGCCAGCAGTTCTACAGGGTCCTATAACACCATATATTTT | CASSSTGSYNTIYF
TRBJ1-2 | TRBV19 | - | TRBD1 | TGTGCCAGTAGTATAACAGGGGAGGATGGCTACACCTTC | CASSITGEDGYTF